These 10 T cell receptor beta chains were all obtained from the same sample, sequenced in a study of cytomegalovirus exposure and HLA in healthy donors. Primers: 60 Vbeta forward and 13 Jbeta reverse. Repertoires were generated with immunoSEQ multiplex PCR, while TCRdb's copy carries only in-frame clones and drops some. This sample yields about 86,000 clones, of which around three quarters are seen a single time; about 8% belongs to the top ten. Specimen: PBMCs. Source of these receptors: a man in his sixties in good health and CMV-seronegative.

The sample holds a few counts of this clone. DNA of the CDR3: TGTGCCAGCAGCTTGTGGGGGACAGGGGAATACGGCTACACCTTC. Translation: CASSLWGTGEYGYTF. The chain is built from TRBV5-4 and TRBJ1-2; TRBD1 agrees at 10 bases. Germline assignment: CDR1 SGHNT and CDR2 YYREEE (reference sequence). V lost 1 base, J lost 8 bases, and 8 bases stayed unmatched. CDR3 length equals 15 residues.

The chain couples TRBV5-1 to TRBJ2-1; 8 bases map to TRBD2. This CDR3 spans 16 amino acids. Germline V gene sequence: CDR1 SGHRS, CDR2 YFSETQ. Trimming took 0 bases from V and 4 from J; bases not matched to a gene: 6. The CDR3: CASSLDGRGLYNEQFF. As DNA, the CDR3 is TGCGCCAGCAGCTTGGACGGGAGGGGCCTTTACAATGAGCAGTTCTTC.

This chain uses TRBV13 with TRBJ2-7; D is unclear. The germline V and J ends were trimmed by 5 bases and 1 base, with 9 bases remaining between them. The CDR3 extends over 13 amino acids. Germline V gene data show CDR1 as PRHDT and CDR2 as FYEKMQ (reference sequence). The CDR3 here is CASSRSLSYEQYF. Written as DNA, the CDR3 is TGTGCCAGCAGCCGGAGTCTTTCCTACGAGCAGTACTTC.

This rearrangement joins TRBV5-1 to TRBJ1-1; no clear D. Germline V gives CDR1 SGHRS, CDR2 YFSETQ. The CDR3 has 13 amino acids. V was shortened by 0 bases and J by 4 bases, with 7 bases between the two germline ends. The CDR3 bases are TGCGCCAGCAGCTTGGCGACGGGCACTGAAGCTTTCTTT. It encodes CASSLATGTEAFF.

The DNA of the CDR3 is TGTGCCAGCAACTCTTTGGGGGCTGAGCAGTTCTTC. This encodes CASNSLGAEQFF. V usage is TRBV7-9 and J usage is TRBJ2-1, with D maybe TRBD1 (6 bases). Germline CDR1 SEHNR, CDR2 FQNEAQ (reference sequence). The CDR3 is made up of 12 amino acids. V was trimmed by 7 bases and J by 9 bases, leaving 13 bases between them.

The DNA of the CDR3 is TGTGCCAGCAGTTACGAGGGAGAATGGCAGCCCCAGCATTTT. It specifies CASSYEGEWQPQHF. The chain is built from TRBV6-6 and TRBJ1-5; no clear D gene. The length of the CDR3 is 14 residues. The germline V and J ends were trimmed by 2 bases and 7 bases, with 12 bases remaining between them. The germline CDR1 and CDR2 sequences are MNHNY and SVGAGI (reference sequence).

The CDR3 reads CASRTSGTDTQYF. In DNA, the CDR3 is TGTGCCAGCCGAACATCGGGAACAGATACGCAGTATTTT. The chain combines TRBV6-1 with TRBJ2-3; tentatively, D is TRBD2 (5 bases). The germline V gene encodes CDR1 MNHNS and CDR2 SASEGT. The CDR3 sequence is 13 residues long. V lost 8 bases, J lost 3 bases, and 12 bases lay in between.

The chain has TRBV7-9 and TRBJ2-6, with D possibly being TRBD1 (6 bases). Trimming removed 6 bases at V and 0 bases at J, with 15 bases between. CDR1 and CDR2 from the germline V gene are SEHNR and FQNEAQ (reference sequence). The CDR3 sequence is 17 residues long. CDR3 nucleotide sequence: TGTGCCAGCAGACCTCCCTACAGGGACTCTGGGGCCAACGTCCTGACTTTC. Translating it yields CASRPPYRDSGANVLTF.

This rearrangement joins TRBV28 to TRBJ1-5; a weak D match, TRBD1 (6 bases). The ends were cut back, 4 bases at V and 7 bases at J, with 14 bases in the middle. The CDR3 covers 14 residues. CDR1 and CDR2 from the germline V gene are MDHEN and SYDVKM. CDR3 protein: CASSSRRGQQPQHF. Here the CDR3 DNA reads TGTGCCAGCAGTTCCCGCAGGGGTCAACAGCCCCAGCATTTT. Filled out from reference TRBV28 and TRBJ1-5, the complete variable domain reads DVKVTQSSRYLVKRTGEKVFLECVQDMDHENMFWYRQDPGLGLRLIYFSYDVKMKEKGDIPEGYSVSREKKERFSLILESASTNQTSMYLCASSSRRGQQPQHFGDGTRLSIL.

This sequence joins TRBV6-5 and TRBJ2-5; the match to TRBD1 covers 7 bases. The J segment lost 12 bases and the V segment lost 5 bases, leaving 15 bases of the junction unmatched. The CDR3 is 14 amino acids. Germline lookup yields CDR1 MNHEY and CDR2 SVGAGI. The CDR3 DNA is TGTGCCAGCAGTGAGACCCTCGACAGGGATCGAAAGTACTTC. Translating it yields CASSETLDRDRKYF.